The TCR beta chain described here comes from a study of blood T cell repertoires in COVID-19. About the research overall: Nucleic acid was either cDNA or gDNA, and it came from T cells, B-cell-depleted T cells, or PBMCs.

Profiling relied on immunoSEQ multiplex PCR, and the TCRdb table lists in-frame clones only, not all of them. This table holds 540,000 or so clones, roughly 89% found once. Patients at the Seattle site were enrolled during active infection and followed longitudinally. The CDR3 sequence is 14 residues long. V was cut by 1 base and J by 1 base, with 8 bases left in between. Looked up from germline, CDR1 is SGHKS and CDR2 is YYEKEE (reference sequence). The sequence came from a woman in her forties or fifties with COVID-19, enrolled during active disease. The sequenced sample consisted of peripheral blood. V gene TRBV5-5 combines with J gene TRBJ1-2, with D uncertain. CDR3 nucleotides: TGTGCCAGCAGCTTGCCGACGGGTAACTATGGCTACACCTTC. Its translation is CASSLPTGNYGYTF. Variable domain in full (rest from reference TRBV5-5 and TRBJ1-2): DAGVTQSPTHLIKTRGQQVTLRCSPISGHKSVSWYQQVLGQGPQFIFQYYEKEERGRGNFPDRFSARQFPNYSSELNVNALLLGDSALYLCASSLPTGNYGYTFGSGTRLTVV.